The 20 T cell receptor beta chains below come from one sample, sequenced in a study of early T cells in non-severe SARS-CoV-2 infection. A single record per CDR3 protein comes from TCRdb applying MiXCR to the 5' RACE reads. Of some 77,000 distinct CDR3 sequences listed, approximately 5% were seen once; the top ten hold less than 9.5%. The sample consisted of whole blood, taken at baseline. These receptors were collected from an adult who was a healthcare worker with PCR-confirmed SARS-CoV-2 infection or an uninfected control (not recorded which).

This clonotype was observed many times. The chain joins TRBV6-2 or TRBV6-3 to TRBJ2-1; a weak D match, TRBD2 (6 bases). Trimming pared 4 bases from V and 9 bases from J, leaving 19 bases between. Germline CDR1 MNHEY, CDR2 SVGEGT. This CDR3 region has 15 residues. CDR3 in DNA: TGTGCCAGCAGTTGGACTGACCCGGGAGTGGCTGAGCAGTTCTTC. This sequence encodes CASSWTDPGVAEQFF.

The chain uses TRBV7-6 and TRBJ2-1; possibly TRBD1 for D (6 bases). Germline loops: CDR1 SGHVS, CDR2 FNYEAQ. The CDR3 loop spans 13 amino acids. The V end was cut by 5 bases, the J end by 8 bases, with 13 bases between. This CDR3 reads CASSPGHVDEQFF. In DNA, the CDR3 is TGTGCCAGCAGCCCGGGACACGTCGATGAGCAGTTCTTC.

This clonotype was seen many times. CDR3 amino acids: CASSPGTRGYNEQFF. The CDR3 DNA reads as TGTGCCAGTAGTCCCGGGACTAGGGGGTACAATGAGCAGTTCTTC. V and J are TRBV19 and TRBJ2-1; the match to TRBD2 covers 8 bases. Germline CDR1 is LNHDA and CDR2 is SQIVND (reference sequence). The CDR3 is 15 residues long. J lost 4 bases, V lost 5 bases, and 7 bases had no gene match. Variable domain in full (rest from reference TRBV19 and TRBJ2-1): DGGITQSPKYLFRKEGQNVTLSCEQNLNHDAMYWYRQDPGQGLRLIYYSQIVNDFQKGDIAEGYSVSREKKESFPLTVTSAQKNPTAFYLCASSPGTRGYNEQFFGPGTRLTVL.

The sample holds many counts of this clonotype. This chain joins TRBV20-1 and TRBJ2-3; 10 nucleotides agree with TRBD2. CDR3 length equals 14 residues. V was pared by 6 bases and J by 4 bases, with 7 bases of the junction left unmatched. The germline CDR1 and CDR2 sequences are DFQATT and SNEGSKA (reference sequence). The CDR3 loop is CSAGPGLASDTQYF. CDR3 nucleotide sequence: TGCAGTGCGGGGCCGGGACTAGCGTCAGATACGCAGTATTTT.

This clonotype was observed many times. The rearrangement links TRBV6-1 to TRBJ1-1, with TRBD1 identical over 9 bases. This CDR3 comprises 13 residues. The J segment lost 6 bases and the V segment lost 8 bases, leaving 7 bases of the junction unmatched. Germline V CDR1 and CDR2: MNHNS, SASEGT. In DNA, the CDR3 is TGTGCCAGCCTGGACAGGGGTAGTCCTGAAGCTTTCTTT. The encoded protein is CASLDRGSPEAFF.

This clonotype has a handful of counts. The chain carries TRBV3-1 and TRBJ2-7; D not resolved. The germline V and J ends were trimmed by 1 base and 0 bases, with 7 bases remaining between them. Germline values: CDR1 LGHDT, CDR2 YNNKEL (reference sequence). The CDR3 runs 14 residues. CDR3 nucleotide sequence: TGTGCCAGCAGCCAAGGAGTAGTCTCCTACGAGCAGTACTTC. Translated: CASSQGVVSYEQYF.

This clonotype appeared a few times. The V call is TRBV6-2 or TRBV6-3, the J call TRBJ2-6; 10 positions match TRBD1. With V trimmed by 5 bases and J by 0 bases, 10 bases remained unmatched. The CDR3 is 19 residues long. Germline V gene lookup returns CDR1 MNHEY and CDR2 SVGEGT. This CDR3 reads CASSRRDRGRNSGANVLTF. DNA for the CDR3: TGTGCCAGCAGTCGCCGGGACAGGGGCCGTAACTCTGGGGCCAACGTCCTGACTTTC.

This clonotype was counted many times. The rearrangement links TRBV5-1 to TRBJ2-2; D perhaps matches TRBD1 (5 bases). Trimming stripped 0 bases from V and 2 bases from J, with 8 bases between. The length of the CDR3 is 15 residues. The germline V gene has CDR1 SGHRS and CDR2 YFSETQ. CDR3 region: CASSLGGGNTGELFF. CDR3 DNA: TGCGCCAGCAGCTTGGGGGGCGGAAACACCGGGGAGCTGTTTTTT. The entire variable domain, with the rest obtained from reference TRBV5-1 and TRBJ2-2, is as follows: KAGVTQTPRYLIKTRGQQVTLSCSPISGHRSVSWYQQTPGQGLQFLFEYFSETQRNKGNFPGRFSGRQFSNSRSEMNVSTLELGDSALYLCASSLGGGNTGELFFGEGSRLTVL.

At least ten counts were recorded for this clonotype. The CDR3, as DNA: TGCGCCAGCAGTCCCCCCGGGACATTTAAGACCCAGTACTTC. This gives the protein CASSPPGTFKTQYF. The genes are TRBV10-2 and TRBJ2-5, with D perhaps matching TRBD1 (6 bases). Per the germline V gene, CDR1 is WSHSY and CDR2 is SAAADI. The CDR3 spans 14 residues. The V and J ends lost 5 bases and 6 bases respectively, with 16 bases between them.

This clonotype was picked up many times. V and J are TRBV5-1 and TRBJ1-1, with a tentative D call TRBD1 (6 bases). The CDR3 is 15 amino acids. The germline V gene has CDR1 SGHRS and CDR2 YFSETQ. Trimming removed 4 bases from V and 1 base from J, with 14 bases in between. In DNA, the CDR3 is TGCGCCAGCAGCACTCTGCCGGGACAGAACACTGAAGCTTTCTTT. Protein product: CASSTLPGQNTEAFF. Full variable domain (missing parts from reference TRBV5-1 and TRBJ1-1): KAGVTQTPRYLIKTRGQQVTLSCSPISGHRSVSWYQQTPGQGLQFLFEYFSETQRNKGNFPGRFSGRQFSNSRSEMNVSTLELGDSALYLCASSTLPGQNTEAFFGQGTRLTVV.

This clonotype came up a few times. This chain uses TRBV4-1 with TRBJ1-5; TRBD1 aligns across 9 bases. There are 15 residues in the CDR3. J gave up 5 bases and V 6 bases, and 8 bases lay outside the gene matches. Germline CDR1 is MGHRA and CDR2 is YSYEKL. CDR3 DNA: TGCGCCAGCAGTTCGGACAGGGGAAGGGATCAGCCCCAGCATTTT. Protein product: CASSSDRGRDQPQHF.

This clonotype showed up just a few times. The gene calls are TRBV28 and TRBJ2-5, with 14 positions matching TRBD2. V was clipped by 4 bases and J by 5 bases; unmatched bases: 6. This CDR3 contains 16 residues. Germline lookup yields CDR1 MDHEN and CDR2 SYDVKM. DNA of the CDR3: TGTGCCAGCAGTTCATGGGGACTAGCGGGAGAGGAGACCCAGTACTTC. This sequence encodes CASSSWGLAGEETQYF.

This clonotype has at least ten counts. The chain joins TRBV9 to TRBJ2-1; 9 nucleotides match TRBD2. The CDR3 spans 15 residues. Germline CDR1 and CDR2: SGDLS and YYNGEE. V lost 0 bases, J lost 7 bases, and 5 bases stayed unmatched. CDR3 in DNA: TGTGCCAGCAGCGTAGTGGCTAGCGGGACAAATGAGCAGTTCTTC. Translating it yields CASSVVASGTNEQFF.

This clonotype was observed a few times. The chain uses TRBV20-1 and TRBJ2-3, with D unclear. The ends were cut back, 6 bases at V and 0 bases at J, with 13 bases in the middle. The length of the CDR3 is 14 residues. Germline V gene sequence: CDR1 DFQATT, CDR2 SNEGSKA (reference sequence). This CDR3 is CSAPLTSSTDTQYF. DNA of the CDR3: TGCAGTGCCCCATTGACTTCTAGCACAGATACGCAGTATTTT.

Many counts were recorded for this clonotype. This chain links TRBV7-6 with TRBJ1-5; possibly TRBD1 for D (5 bases). This CDR3 comprises 13 residues. The V end lost 6 bases, the J end lost 4 bases, and 10 bases lay between the germline ends. Germline V lookup: CDR1 SGHVS, CDR2 FNYEAQ. The CDR3 nucleotides read TGTGCCAGCAGTTTCAGGGAAAATCAGCCCCAGCATTTT. Its translation: CASSFRENQPQHF. The variable domain in full, with the rest retrieved from reference TRBV7-6 and TRBJ1-5, is GAGVSQSPRYKVTKRGQDVALRCDPISGHVSLYWYRQALGQGPEFLTYFNYEAQQDKSGLPNDRFSAERPEGSISTLTIQRTEQRDSAMYRCASSFRENQPQHFGDGTRLSIL.

This clonotype came up many times. The chain is built from TRBV3-1 and TRBJ1-2; maybe TRBD1 (6 bases). The CDR3 has 20 residues. In germline, CDR1 is LGHDT, CDR2 YNNKEL (reference sequence). V was cut by 4 bases and J by 6 bases, with 33 bases left in between. CDR3 DNA: TGTGCCAGCAGCCCCTTAGGGGGGCCCGGACGCGGAGCTCGTGTCGATGGCTACACCTTC. Translation: CASSPLGGPGRGARVDGYTF.

Many counts were recorded for this clonotype. The rearrangement joins TRBV12-3 or TRBV12-4 to TRBJ1-1; TRBD1 might be the D (6 bases). The CDR3 spans 15 residues. V lost 1 base to trimming and J lost 2 bases, with 11 bases between them. This CDR3 reads CASSLGGGQNTEAFF. DNA for the CDR3: TGTGCCAGCAGTTTAGGCGGGGGGCAAAACACTGAAGCTTTCTTT.

This clonotype was recorded many times. CDR3 in amino acids: CASTRTDSTDTQYF. CDR3 DNA: TGTGCCAGCACTCGGACAGATAGCACAGATACGCAGTATTTT. The chain uses TRBV27 and TRBJ2-3; D might be TRBD1 (6 bases). Trimming removed 7 bases from V and 0 bases from J, with 11 bases in between. CDR3 length: 14 residues. Germline loops: CDR1 MNHEY, CDR2 SMNVEV (reference sequence).

This clonotype was picked up a small number of times. This chain links TRBV3-1 with TRBJ2-4; the D is unclear. Per germline, CDR1 LGHDT and CDR2 YNNKEL (reference sequence). The CDR3 is 18 amino acids. The V end lost 0 bases, the J end lost 6 bases, and 21 bases lay between the germline ends. The DNA of the CDR3 is TGTGCCAGCAGCCAAGATATGCTCCCTCGGCGGCGCGGAAACATTCAGTACTTC. Translated: CASSQDMLPRRRGNIQYF.

This clonotype was seen only a few times. J is TRBJ2-7 and V is TRBV7-9, with unresolved D. The germline V gene has CDR1 SEHNR and CDR2 FQNEAQ (reference sequence). V was pared by 2 bases and J by 6 bases, with 8 bases between. This CDR3 comprises 12 residues. As DNA, the CDR3 is TGTGCCAGCAGCTTATCGGCCCGCGAGCAGTACTTC. Protein: CASSLSAREQYF. Full variable domain (remainder filled in from reference TRBV7-9 and TRBJ2-7): DTGVSQNPRHKITKRGQNVTFRCDPISEHNRLYWYRQTLGQGPEFLTYFQNEAQLEKSRLLSDRFSAERPKGSFSTLEIQRTEQGDSAMYLCASSLSAREQYFGPGTRLTVT.